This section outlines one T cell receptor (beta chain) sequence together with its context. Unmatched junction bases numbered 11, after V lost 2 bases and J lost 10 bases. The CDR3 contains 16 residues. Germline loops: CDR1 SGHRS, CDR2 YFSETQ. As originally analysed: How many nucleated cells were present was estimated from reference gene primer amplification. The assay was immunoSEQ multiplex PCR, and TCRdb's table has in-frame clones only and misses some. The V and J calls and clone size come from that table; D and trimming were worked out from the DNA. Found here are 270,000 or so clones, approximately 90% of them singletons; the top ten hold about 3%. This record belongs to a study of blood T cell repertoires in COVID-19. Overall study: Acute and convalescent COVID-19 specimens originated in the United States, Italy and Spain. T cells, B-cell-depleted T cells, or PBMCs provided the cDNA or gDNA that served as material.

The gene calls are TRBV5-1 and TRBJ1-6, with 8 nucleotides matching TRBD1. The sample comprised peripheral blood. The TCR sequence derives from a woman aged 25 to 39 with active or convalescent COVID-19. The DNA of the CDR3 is TGCGCCAGCAGCTTCGGACAGGGCGACGGTGGGTCACCCCTCCACTTT. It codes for CASSFGQGDGGSPLHF.